A single sample is the source of the 14 T cell receptor beta chains below, sequenced in a study of tumor-infiltrating lymphocytes in primary liver carcinoma. The source material, roughly 18-32 mg of unsorted bulk tissue, was used to co-extract RNA and DNA. A primer matching the constant region was used to make TCR beta cDNA from approximately 500 ng of total RNA. Three nested multiplex PCR rounds, a slightly modified ARM-PCR, produced the libraries for TCR beta. TRBV1-TRBV30 forward primers paired with a C-beta reverse primer drove the first two PCR rounds, around 10 cycles each. TCRdb re-called the multiplex PCR reads with MiXCR, one entry per CDR3 protein. The table has 100,000 or so distinct CDR3 sequences, about 63% seen once; the top ten hold 12%. Material for sequencing was liver tumor tissue from sampling region 2. Documented subset: tumor region T2, inferior pole. These receptors all come from a woman aged 55-69 years with primary liver carcinoma and hepatitis B virus infection.

In this sample, this clonotype turned up many times. The chain employs TRBV7-8 and TRBJ2-7; D tentatively fits TRBD1 or TRBD2 (6 bases each). Germline V CDR1 and CDR2: SGHVS, FQNEAQ. The CDR3 has 15 amino acids. The ends were cut back, 6 bases at V and 6 bases at J, with 21 bases in the middle. CDR3 region: CASRIIGGADREQYF. The DNA for the CDR3 is TGTGCCAGCAGGATCATCGGGGGCGCGGATCGCGAGCAGTACTTC. Full variable domain (remainder filled in from reference TRBV7-8 and TRBJ2-7): GAGVSQSPRYKVAKRGQDVALRCDPISGHVSLFWYQQALGQGPEFLTYFQNEAQLDKSGLPSDRFFAERPEGSVSTLKIQRTQQEDSAVYLCASRIIGGADREQYFGPGTRLTVT.

Comment on this clonotype: Since the CDR3 does not end with the conserved phenylalanine or tryptophan, this likely comes from a read error. The chain employs TRBV11-3 and TRBJ1-1; no clear D. This CDR3 spans 14 amino acids. Germline V lookup: CDR1 SGHNT, CDR2 YENEEA. Deletions cut 8 bases from V and 0 bases from J, with 13 bases between. CDR3 protein: CASGQDGLNTEAFL. The CDR3 coding sequence is TGTGCCAGCGGCCAGGACGGGTTGAACACTGAAGCTTTCCTT.

On this clonotype itself: This clone may be a read error of a much larger clone one base away. The CDR3 DNA reads as TGCGCCAGCAGCTCCTCTAGCCTTATTTACAATGAGCAGTTCTTC. Residues: CASSSSSLIYNEQFF. V and J are TRBV5-1 and TRBJ2-1, with a possible D match to TRBD2 (5 bases). V was trimmed by 3 bases and J by 4 bases, leaving 14 bases between them. The CDR3 spans 15 residues. Germline V lookup: CDR1 SGHRS, CDR2 YFSETQ.

The chain uses TRBV11-3 and TRBJ2-3, with 8 bases lining up with TRBD2. V lost 4 bases to trimming and J lost 4 bases; unmatched junction nucleotides: 4. The CDR3 spans 14 residues. Germline V gene data show CDR1 as SGHNT and CDR2 as YENEEA. In DNA form, the CDR3 reads TGTGCCAGCAGCTGCATGACTAGCGCAGATACGCAGTATTTT. Protein product: CASSCMTSADTQYF.

A word on this clonotype: Because it lacks the conserved phenylalanine or tryptophan at the end, this CDR3 is likely a read error. The rearrangement joins TRBV11-2 to TRBJ1-6; no firm D call. This CDR3 contains 13 residues. V lost 3 bases and J 10 bases, leaving 10 bases between the germline ends. The germline V gene encodes CDR1 SGHAT and CDR2 FQNNGV. The CDR3 reads CASSFVMKSPLHC. The DNA of the CDR3 is TGTGCCAGCAGCTTTGTGATGAAATCACCCCTCCACTGT.

A remark on this clonotype: A much larger clone lies one base from this, so it may be a read error. The genes are TRBV5-6 and TRBJ2-1; D possibly matches TRBD1 or TRBD2 (5 bases each). The CDR3 loop spans 15 amino acids. Germline CDR1 is SGHDT and CDR2 is YYEEEE. V gave up 2 bases and J gave up 5 bases, with 14 bases separating them. CDR3 region: CASSFGASRNNEQFF. In nucleotides, the CDR3 is TGTGCCAGCAGCTTCGGGGCTAGCAGAAACAATGAGCAGTTCTTC.

This clonotype was counted only a few times. A much larger clone differs from this one at a single base, so this may be a read error. The chain joins TRBV6-1 to TRBJ2-1; 16 bases are a match to TRBD2. Germline CDR1 is MNHNS and CDR2 is SASEGT. The CDR3 totals 17 residues. As DNA, the CDR3 is TGTGCCAGCAGCTACGGGACTAGCGGGAGGGCGTCCAATGAGCGGTTCTTC. Encoded protein: CASSYGTSGRASNERFF.

As for this clonotype: One end of the junction does not line up with germline, which may come from a read error. The genes are TRBV29-1 and TRBJ1-2; 10 bases map to TRBD1. The germline V gene has CDR1 SQVTM and CDR2 ANQGSEA. This CDR3 comprises 13 residues. The chain's CDR3 is CIVAGQGPLNDPF. DNA of the CDR3: TGCATCGTTGCGGGACAGGGGCCATTGAACGACCCCTTC.

On this clonotype: Sequence at one end of the junction differs from germline and may be a read error. The V and J genes are TRBV4-1 and TRBJ1-2; possible D gene TRBD1, 5 bases. This CDR3 is 16 amino acids long. The germline gives CDR1 MGHRA, CDR2 YSYEKL. CDR3 bases: TGCGCCAGCAGTGGGAACATGGGGCCGGCTAACTATGGTTACACCTTC. Residues: CASSGNMGPANYGYTF.

The chain is built from TRBV29-1 and TRBJ2-1; 8 bases fit TRBD1. Germline CDR1 is SQVTM and CDR2 is ANQGSEA. The CDR3 covers 17 residues. This CDR3 reads CSAHPLEGQVFYNEQFF. The DNA of the CDR3 is TGCAGTGCCCATCCGTTGGAGGGACAGGTTTTCTACAATGAGCAGTTCTTC.

This clonotype has just a few counts. Given a much more abundant clone one base away, this may be a read error. This chain connects TRBV5-6 to TRBJ1-4, with D perhaps TRBD1 (6 bases). From germline, CDR1 is SGHDT and CDR2 YYEEEE. CDR3 length: 15 residues. Trimming removed 4 bases from V and 10 bases from J, with 20 bases in between. CDR3 bases: TGTGCCAGCAGCCTGGACAGACCGTCGGATGGAAAACTGTTTTTT. This gives the protein CASSLDRPSDGKLFF.

A single count supports this clonotype. A much larger clone differs from this one at a single base, so this may be a read error. Since no conserved phenylalanine or tryptophan closes the CDR3, a read error is the likely cause. The chain employs TRBV12-3 or TRBV12-4 and TRBJ1-5; unclear D gene. Deletions cut 2 bases from V and 8 bases from J, with 7 bases between. The CDR3 is 12 residues long. The CDR3 loop reads CASSLTGKPQHI. Here the CDR3 DNA reads TGTGCCAGCAGTTTAACTGGGAAGCCCCAGCATATT.

This clonotype was detected a few times. This may be a read error: a much more frequent sequence differs by one nucleotide. The V call is TRBV6-5, the J call TRBJ2-3; D gene uncertain. Germline V gene lookup returns CDR1 MNHEY and CDR2 SVGAGI. The CDR3 loop spans 16 amino acids. V shed 7 bases and J shed 0 bases, with 17 bases lying between them. CDR3 amino acids: CASIVTFAASTDTQYF. Here the CDR3 DNA reads TGTGCCAGCATAGTCACTTTTGCGGCTAGCACAGATACGCAGTATTTT.

A remark on this clonotype: Compared with germline, one end of the junction differs, possibly owing to a read error. The chain has TRBV11-2 and TRBJ2-1; tentatively, D is TRBD2 (6 bases). The germline gives CDR1 SGHAT, CDR2 FQNNGV. This CDR3 contains 15 residues. CDR3 in amino acids: CASGLEGGIIGEQFF. CDR3 bases: TGTGCCAGCGGCTTAGAGGGAGGAATTATCGGTGAGCAGTTTTTC. Supplemented by reference TRBV11-2 and TRBJ2-1, the full variable domain reads EAGVAQSPRYKIIEKRQSVAFWCNPISGHATLYWYQQILGQGPKLLIQFQNNGVVDDSQLPKDRFSAERLKGVDSTLKIQPAKLEDSAVYLCASGLEGGIIGEQFFGPGTRLTVL.